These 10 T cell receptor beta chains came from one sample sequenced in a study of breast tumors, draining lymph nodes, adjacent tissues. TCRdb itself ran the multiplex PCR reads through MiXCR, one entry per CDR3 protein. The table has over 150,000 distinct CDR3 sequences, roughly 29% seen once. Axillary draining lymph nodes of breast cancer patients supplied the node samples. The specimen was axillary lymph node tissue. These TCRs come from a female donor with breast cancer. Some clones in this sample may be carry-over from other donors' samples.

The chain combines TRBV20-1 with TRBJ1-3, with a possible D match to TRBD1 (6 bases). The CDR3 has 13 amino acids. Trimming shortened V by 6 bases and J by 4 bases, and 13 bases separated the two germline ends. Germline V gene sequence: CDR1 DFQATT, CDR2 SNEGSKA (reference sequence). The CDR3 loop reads CSAEDRRGNTIYF. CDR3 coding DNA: TGCAGTGCCGAGGACAGAAGGGGAAACACCATATATTTT.

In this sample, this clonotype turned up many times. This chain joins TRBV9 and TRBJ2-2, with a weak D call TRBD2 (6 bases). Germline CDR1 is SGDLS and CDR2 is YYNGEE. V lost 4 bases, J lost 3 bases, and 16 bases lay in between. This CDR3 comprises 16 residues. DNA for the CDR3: TGTGCCAGCAGCCCTCGACCGGGACTTGACACCGGGGAGCTGTTTTTT. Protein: CASSPRPGLDTGELFF.

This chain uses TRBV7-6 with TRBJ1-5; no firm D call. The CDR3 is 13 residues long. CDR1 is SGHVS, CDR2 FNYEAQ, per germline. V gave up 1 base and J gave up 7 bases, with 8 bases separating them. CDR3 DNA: TGTGCCAGCAGCTTAGGGGCCAGACAGCCCCAGCATTTT. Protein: CASSLGARQPQHF.

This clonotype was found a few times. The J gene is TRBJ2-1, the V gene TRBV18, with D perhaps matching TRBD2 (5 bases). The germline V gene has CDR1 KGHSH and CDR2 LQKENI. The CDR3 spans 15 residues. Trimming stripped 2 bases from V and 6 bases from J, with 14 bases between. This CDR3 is CASSPERLTPNEQFF. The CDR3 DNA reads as TGTGCCAGCTCACCAGAGAGACTAACCCCCAATGAGCAGTTCTTC.

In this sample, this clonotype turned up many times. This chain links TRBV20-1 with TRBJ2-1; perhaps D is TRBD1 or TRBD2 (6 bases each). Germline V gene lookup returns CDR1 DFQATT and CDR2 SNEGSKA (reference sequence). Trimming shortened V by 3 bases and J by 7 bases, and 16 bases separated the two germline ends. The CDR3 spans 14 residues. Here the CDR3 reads CSASGGSRGNEQFF. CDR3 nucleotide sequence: TGCAGTGCTAGCGGGGGCTCTCGTGGTAATGAGCAGTTCTTC.

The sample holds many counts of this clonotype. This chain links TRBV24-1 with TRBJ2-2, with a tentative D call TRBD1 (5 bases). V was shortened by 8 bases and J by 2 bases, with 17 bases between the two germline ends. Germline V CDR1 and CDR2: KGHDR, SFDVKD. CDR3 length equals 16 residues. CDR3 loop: CATTPSPGSNTGELFF. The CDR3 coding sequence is TGTGCCACCACCCCGTCTCCAGGGTCAAACACCGGGGAGCTGTTTTTT.

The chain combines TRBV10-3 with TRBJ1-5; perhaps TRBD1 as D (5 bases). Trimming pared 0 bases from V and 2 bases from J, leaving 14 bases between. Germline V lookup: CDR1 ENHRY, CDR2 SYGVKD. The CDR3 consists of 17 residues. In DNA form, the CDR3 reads TGTGCCATCAGTGAGTCGATCGGGGCATTAGGCAATCAGCCCCAGCATTTT. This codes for CAISESIGALGNQPQHF.

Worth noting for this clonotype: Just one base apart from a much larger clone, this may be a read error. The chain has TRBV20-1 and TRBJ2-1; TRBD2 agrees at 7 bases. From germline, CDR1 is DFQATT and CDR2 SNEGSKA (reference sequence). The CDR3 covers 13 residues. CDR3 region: CSARAVRLAASLF. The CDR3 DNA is TGCAGTGCTAGAGCGGTTAGGCTAGCGGCGTCTCTCTTC.

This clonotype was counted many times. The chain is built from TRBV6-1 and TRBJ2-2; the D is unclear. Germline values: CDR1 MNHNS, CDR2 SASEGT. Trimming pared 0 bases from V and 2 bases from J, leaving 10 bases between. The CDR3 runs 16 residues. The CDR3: CASSEAKWYNTGELFF. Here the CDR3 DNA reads TGTGCCAGCAGTGAAGCGAAGTGGTACAACACCGGGGAGCTGTTTTTT.

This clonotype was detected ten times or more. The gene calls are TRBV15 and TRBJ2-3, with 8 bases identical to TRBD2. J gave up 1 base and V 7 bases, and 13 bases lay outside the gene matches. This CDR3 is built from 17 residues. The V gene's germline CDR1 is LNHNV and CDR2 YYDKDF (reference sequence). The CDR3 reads CATKVLGGRIGTDTQYF. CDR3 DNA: TGTGCCACCAAAGTTCTAGGCGGGAGGATAGGCACAGATACGCAGTATTTT.